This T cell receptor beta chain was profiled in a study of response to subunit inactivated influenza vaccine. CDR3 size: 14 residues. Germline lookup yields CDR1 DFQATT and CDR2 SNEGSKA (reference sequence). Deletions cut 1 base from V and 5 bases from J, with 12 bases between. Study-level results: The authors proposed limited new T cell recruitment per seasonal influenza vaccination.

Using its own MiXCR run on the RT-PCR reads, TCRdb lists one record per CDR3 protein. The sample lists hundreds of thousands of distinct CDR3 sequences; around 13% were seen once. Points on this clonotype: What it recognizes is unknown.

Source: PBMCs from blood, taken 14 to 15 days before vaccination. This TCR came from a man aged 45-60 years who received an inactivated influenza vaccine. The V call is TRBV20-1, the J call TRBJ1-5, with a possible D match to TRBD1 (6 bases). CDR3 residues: CSARADSLYQPQHF. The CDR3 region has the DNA TGCAGTGCTAGAGCGGACAGCTTATATCAGCCCCAGCATTTT.